This is a list of T cell receptor beta chains from one sample in a study of cytomegalovirus exposure and HLA in healthy donors. Produced via immunoSEQ multiplex PCR; TCRdb's table is partial and in-frame only. The sample has roughly 100,000 clones, roughly three quarters seen once. Input material: PBMCs. The source of these receptors is a man aged 25 to 45 in good health and CMV-seronegative. CDR3s include the opening cysteine and the closing phenylalanine or tryptophan. D genes are given only for firm matches. The size field is filled for only some rows; it gives once, few, many or a size class.

-	TRBJ2-3	TRBV5-6	-	TGTGCCAGCAGCTTGTTAACAGATACGCAGTATTTT	CASSLLTDTQYF
TRBD1	TRBJ2-7	TRBV5-1	-	TGCGCCAGCAGCTTGGGGACAGGGGACGAGCAGTACTTC	CASSLGTGDEQYF
TRBD2	TRBJ2-7	TRBV4-3	once	TGCGCCAGCAGCCAAGGTACCAGCGGGGGATACTACGAGCAGTACTTC	CASSQGTSGGYYEQYF
TRBD1	TRBJ1-1	TRBV28	few	TGTGCCAGCAGTTTATTGGGGACAGGACACCTCAACACTGAAGCTTTCTTT	CASSLLGTGHLNTEAFF
-	TRBJ1-4	TRBV5-8	few	TGTGCCAGCAGCTTCGGGTATCCGAAGCCAGTGTTTTTT	CASSFGYPKPVFF
-	TRBJ2-5	TRBV30	-	TGTGCCTGGAACCTAAGGGGCAGGGTCGGATCGTACGAGACCCAGTACTTC	CAWNLRGRVGSYETQYF
-	TRBJ2-1	TRBV27	-	TGTGCCAGCAGTCGAAAAAGGGGGTATCAAGCCTACAATGAGCAGTTCTTC	CASSRKRGYQAYNEQFF
TRBD1	TRBJ1-2	TRBV28	-	TGTGCCAGCAGTAGCATAGGACAGGGCAACTATGGCTACACCTTC	CASSSIGQGNYGYTF
-	TRBJ1-5	TRBV11-2	few	TGTGCCAGCAGCTGGGGAACAGGTGTCAATCAGCCCCAGCATTTT	CASSWGTGVNQPQHF
TRBD1	TRBJ1-5	TRBV27	few	TGTGCCAGCAGTAAAAGACAGGGGCAACAGCCCCAGCATTTT	CASSKRQGQQPQHF
-	TRBJ1-1	TRBV2	-	TGTGCCAGCAGTGATTACGGGGGAGGGGGCACTGAAGCTTTCTTT	CASSDYGGGGTEAFF
TRBD1	TRBJ1-1	TRBV2	-	TGTGCCGCGGGGAGGACAGGGAAGGGCACTGAAGCTTTCTTT	CAAGRTGKGTEAFF
TRBD1	TRBJ2-2	TRBV9	few	TGTGCCAGCAGCGCCTCAGGGGGCCTGGCAGGGGAGCTGTTTTTT	CASSASGGLAGELFF
TRBD1	TRBJ2-7	TRBV12-5	-	TGTGCTAGTGGTAGCGGGACAGGGTACCCTTACGAGCAGTACTTC	CASGSGTGYPYEQYF
TRBD1	TRBJ2-1	TRBV18	-	TGTGCCAGCTCACCACGCCTCACAGGGGACAATGAGCAGTTCTTC	CASSPRLTGDNEQFF
TRBD1	TRBJ2-4	TRBV11-2	-	TGTGCCAGCAGCTTAGATTTGTACAGGGGGCTAGCCAAAAACATTCAGTACTTC	CASSLDLYRGLAKNIQYF
-	TRBJ2-7	TRBV30	-	TGTGCCTGGAGTGACGGGAGTTATCGGGAGCAGTACTTC	CAWSDGSYREQYF